This T cell receptor (beta chain) was retrieved from a study of cytomegalovirus exposure and HLA in healthy donors. Both 60 Vbeta primers and 13 Jbeta primers went into the PCR. Here immunoSEQ multiplex PCR was the method, and the copy in TCRdb shows in-frame clones only, minus some. The table includes under 300,000 clones, 80% to 95% detected once. The CDR3 is 12 amino acids. The germline V gene has CDR1 GTSNPN and CDR2 SVGIG (reference sequence). Trimming at V came to 4 bases and at J to 7 bases, leaving 3 bases not matched to a gene. V is TRBV30 and J is TRBJ1-2; 10 positions agree with TRBD1. The receptor was isolated from a girl aged 2-9 years in good health and CMV-seronegative. Sequencing was done on a sample of PBMCs. DNA of the CDR3: TGTGCCTGGACGGGACAGGGGTCTGGCTACACCTTC. This gives the protein CAWTGQGSGYTF.